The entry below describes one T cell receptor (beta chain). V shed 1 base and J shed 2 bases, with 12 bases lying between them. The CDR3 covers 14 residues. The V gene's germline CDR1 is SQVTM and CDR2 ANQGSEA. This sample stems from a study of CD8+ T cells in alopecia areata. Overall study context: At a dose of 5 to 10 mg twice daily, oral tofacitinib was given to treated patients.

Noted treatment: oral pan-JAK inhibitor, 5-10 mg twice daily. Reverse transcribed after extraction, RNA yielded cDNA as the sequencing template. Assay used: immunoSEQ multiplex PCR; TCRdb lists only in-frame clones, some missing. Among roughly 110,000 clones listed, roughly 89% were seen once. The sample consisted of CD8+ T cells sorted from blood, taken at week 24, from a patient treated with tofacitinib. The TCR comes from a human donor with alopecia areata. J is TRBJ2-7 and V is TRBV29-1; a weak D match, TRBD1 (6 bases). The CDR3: CSVEGWQGTYEQYF. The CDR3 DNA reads TGCAGCGTTGAAGGGTGGCAGGGGACCTACGAGCAGTACTTC.